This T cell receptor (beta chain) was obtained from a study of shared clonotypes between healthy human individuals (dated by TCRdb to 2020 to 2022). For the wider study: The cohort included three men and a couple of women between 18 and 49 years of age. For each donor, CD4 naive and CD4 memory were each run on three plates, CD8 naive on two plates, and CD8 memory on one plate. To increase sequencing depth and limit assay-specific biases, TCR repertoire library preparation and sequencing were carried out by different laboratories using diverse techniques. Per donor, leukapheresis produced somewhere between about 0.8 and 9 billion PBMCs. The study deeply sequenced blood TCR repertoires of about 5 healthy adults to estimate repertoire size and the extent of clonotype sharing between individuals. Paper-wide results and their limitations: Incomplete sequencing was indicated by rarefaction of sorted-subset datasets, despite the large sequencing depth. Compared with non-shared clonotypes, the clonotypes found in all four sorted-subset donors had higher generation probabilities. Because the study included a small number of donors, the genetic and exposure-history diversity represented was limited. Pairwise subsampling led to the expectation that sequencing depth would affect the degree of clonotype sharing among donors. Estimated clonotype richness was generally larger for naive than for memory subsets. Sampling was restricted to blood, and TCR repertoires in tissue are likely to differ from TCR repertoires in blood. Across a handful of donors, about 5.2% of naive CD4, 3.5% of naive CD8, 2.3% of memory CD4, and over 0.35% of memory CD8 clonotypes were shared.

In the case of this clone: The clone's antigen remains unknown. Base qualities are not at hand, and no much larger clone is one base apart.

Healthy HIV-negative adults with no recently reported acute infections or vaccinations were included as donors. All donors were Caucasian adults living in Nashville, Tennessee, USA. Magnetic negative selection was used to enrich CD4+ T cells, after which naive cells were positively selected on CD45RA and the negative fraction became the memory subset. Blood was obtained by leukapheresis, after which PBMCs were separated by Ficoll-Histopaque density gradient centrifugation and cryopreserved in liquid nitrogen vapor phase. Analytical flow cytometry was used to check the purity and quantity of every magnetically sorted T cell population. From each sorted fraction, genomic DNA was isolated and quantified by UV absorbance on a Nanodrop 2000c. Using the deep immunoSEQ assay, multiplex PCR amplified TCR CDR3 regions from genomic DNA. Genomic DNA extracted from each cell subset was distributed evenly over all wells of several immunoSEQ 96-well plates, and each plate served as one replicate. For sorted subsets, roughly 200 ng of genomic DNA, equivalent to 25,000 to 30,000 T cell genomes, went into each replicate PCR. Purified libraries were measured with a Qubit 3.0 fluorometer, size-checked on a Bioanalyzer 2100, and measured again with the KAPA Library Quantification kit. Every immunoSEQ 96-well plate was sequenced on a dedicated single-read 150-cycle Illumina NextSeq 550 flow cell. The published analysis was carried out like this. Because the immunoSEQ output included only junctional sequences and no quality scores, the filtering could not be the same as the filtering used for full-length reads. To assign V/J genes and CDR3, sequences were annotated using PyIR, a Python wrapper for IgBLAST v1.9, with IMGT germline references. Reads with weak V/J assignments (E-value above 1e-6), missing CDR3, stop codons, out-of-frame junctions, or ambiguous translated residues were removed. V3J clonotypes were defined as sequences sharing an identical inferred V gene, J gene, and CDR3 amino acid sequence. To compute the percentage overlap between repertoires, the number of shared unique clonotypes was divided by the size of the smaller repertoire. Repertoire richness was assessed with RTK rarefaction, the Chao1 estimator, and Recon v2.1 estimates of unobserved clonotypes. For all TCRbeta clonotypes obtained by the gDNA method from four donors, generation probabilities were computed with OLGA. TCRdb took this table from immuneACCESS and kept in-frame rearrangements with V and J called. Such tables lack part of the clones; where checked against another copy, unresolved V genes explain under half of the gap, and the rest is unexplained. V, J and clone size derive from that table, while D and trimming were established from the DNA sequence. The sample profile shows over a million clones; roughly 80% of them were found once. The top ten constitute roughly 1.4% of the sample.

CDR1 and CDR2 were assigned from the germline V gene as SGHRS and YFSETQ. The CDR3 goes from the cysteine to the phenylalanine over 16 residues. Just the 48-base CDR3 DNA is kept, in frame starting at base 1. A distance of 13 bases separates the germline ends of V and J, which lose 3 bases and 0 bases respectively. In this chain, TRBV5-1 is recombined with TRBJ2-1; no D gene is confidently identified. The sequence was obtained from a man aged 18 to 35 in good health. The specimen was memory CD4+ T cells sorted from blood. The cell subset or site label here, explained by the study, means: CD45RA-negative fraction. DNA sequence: TGCGCCAGCAGCTCAGCTGGACGGAGCTCCTACAATGAGCAGTTCTTC. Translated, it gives CASSSAGRSSYNEQFF.